The 13 T cell receptor beta chains listed next were all sequenced from one sample in a study of Graves' ophthalmopathy and Graves' hyperthyroidism. RNA transcripts provided the template for amplifying TCR beta CDR3 regions. RT-PCR was first run with HTBI primers, then multiplex PCR in a second round. TCRdb re-analysed the multiplex PCR reads in MiXCR, keeping a single row per CDR3 protein. The sample has a few hundred thousand distinct CDR3 sequences; approximately 18% are singletons. The sequencing input was peripheral blood. The source of these receptors is an adult woman with stable Graves' hyperthyroidism.

The V gene is TRBV4-3, the J gene TRBJ1-1; no reliable D call. V lost 4 bases and J lost 0, with 9 bases in between. Per germline, CDR1 LGHNA and CDR2 YSLEER. This CDR3 comprises 14 residues. The CDR3 reads CASSPSGMNTEAFF. The CDR3 DNA follows: TGCGCCAGCAGCCCATCGGGGATGAACACTGAAGCTTTCTTT.

This clonotype was counted many times. The chain uses TRBV20-1 and TRBJ2-5; 14 positions agree with TRBD2. This CDR3 contains 14 residues. Germline V gives CDR1 DFQATT, CDR2 SNEGSKA (reference sequence). With V trimmed by 5 bases and J by 4 bases, 3 bases remained unmatched. CDR3 bases: TGCAGTGCTGCAGGGACTAGCGGGAGAGAGACCCAGTACTTC. This encodes CSAAGTSGRETQYF.

This clonotype came up many times. The V and J genes are TRBV6-5 and TRBJ2-7; possibly TRBD1 or TRBD2 for D (6 bases each). This CDR3 comprises 15 residues. V was trimmed by 0 bases and J by 5 bases, leaving 14 bases between them. Germline V gives CDR1 MNHEY, CDR2 SVGAGI. In DNA, the CDR3 is TGTGCCAGCAGTTACTCGATCTCAGGGGAGGACGAGCAGTACTTC. Its protein is CASSYSISGEDEQYF.

This clonotype has only a few counts. The genes are TRBV5-1 and TRBJ2-5; 14 bases align to TRBD2. CDR3 length equals 18 residues. Germline lookup yields CDR1 SGHRS and CDR2 YFSETQ. V dropped 3 bases and J dropped 3; count of bases not matched to a gene: 10. For the CDR3, the DNA is TGCGCCAGCAGCTATTCCGGGACTAGCGGGAGCGGGGAAGAGACCCAGTACTTC. As protein: CASSYSGTSGSGEETQYF.

This sequence joins TRBV6-1 and TRBJ2-5; D is perhaps TRBD1 (5 bases). Trimming left V 0 bases short and J 1 base short, with 9 bases between. Germline values: CDR1 MNHNS, CDR2 SASEGT. This CDR3 has 15 amino acids. The CDR3: CASSEAQGAQETQYF. The DNA for the CDR3 is TGTGCCAGCAGTGAAGCTCAAGGGGCCCAAGAGACCCAGTACTTC.

Turning to this clonotype: A much larger clone is a single base away; this may be a read error. The chain couples TRBV27 to TRBJ2-2; D is unclear. Germline V CDR1 and CDR2: MNHEY, SMNVEV (reference sequence). The V end was cut by 1 base, the J end by 1 base, with 4 bases between. This CDR3 comprises 14 residues. CDR3 residues: CASSLYQNTGELFF. The CDR3 DNA is TGTGCCAGCAGTTTATACCAGAACACCGGGGAGCTGTTTTTT.

This clonotype was seen a handful of times. The chain couples TRBV6-1 to TRBJ2-5; 8 bases map to TRBD2. Per germline, CDR1 MNHNS and CDR2 SASEGT. The ends lost 4 bases at V and 2 bases at J; junction bases unmatched: 9. The CDR3 runs to 16 residues. CDR3 coding DNA: TGTGCCAGCAGTGGCGGGACTAGTGTCCTGCAAGAGACCCAGTACTTC. It encodes CASSGGTSVLQETQYF.

This clonotype was observed at least ten times. This chain connects TRBV19 to TRBJ1-1; maybe TRBD1 (5 bases). Between the trimmed V and J ends, which lost 1 base and 8 bases, there was a span of 17 bases. The germline V gene encodes CDR1 LNHDA and CDR2 SQIVND (reference sequence). The CDR3 consists of 15 residues. The CDR3 reads CASSIGGTRIPEAFF. CDR3 DNA: TGTGCCAGTAGTATAGGAGGGACTCGTATTCCCGAAGCTTTCTTT.

This clonotype was detected many times. This rearrangement joins TRBV12-3 or TRBV12-4 to TRBJ2-7; D perhaps matches TRBD1 (6 bases). With 7 bases removed from V and 0 bases from J, the gap between germline ends came to 16 bases. This CDR3 is built from 15 residues. DNA of the CDR3: TGTGCCAGCACCGCGACAGGTGAAAGCTCCTACGAGCAGTACTTC. This encodes CASTATGESSYEQYF.

Concerning this clonotype itself: A junction boundary mismatches the germline segment, possibly from a read error. V and J are TRBV6-1 and TRBJ2-7; TRBD1 is a possible D gene (5 bases). Per the germline V gene, CDR1 is MNHNS and CDR2 is SASEGT. The CDR3 spans 11 residues. CDR3 coding DNA: TGTGCCATCAGTGGACATTACGAGCAGTACTTC. Its protein product is CAISGHYEQYF.

V and J are TRBV2 and TRBJ2-5; perhaps TRBD1 as D (6 bases). Trimming pared 1 base from V and 1 base from J, leaving 7 bases between. The CDR3 covers 14 residues. Germline V lookup: CDR1 SNHLY, CDR2 FYNNEI. DNA for the CDR3: TGTGCCAGCAGTGAAGGGACAGTCCAAGAGACCCAGTACTTC. It is translated as CASSEGTVQETQYF.

Ten or more counts support this clonotype. The V gene is TRBV6-5, the J gene TRBJ1-3; no clear D gene. CDR1 is MNHEY and CDR2 is SVGAGI in the germline V gene. The ends were cut back, 2 bases at V and 2 bases at J, with 10 bases in the middle. CDR3 length: 15 amino acids. The CDR3 loop is CASSYETSTGNTIYF. The CDR3 DNA reads as TGTGCCAGCAGTTACGAGACATCTACTGGAAACACCATATATTTT.

This clonotype has just a few counts. The chain carries TRBV28 and TRBJ1-1; possible D gene TRBD1, 5 bases. V was clipped by 5 bases and J by 11 bases, with 18 bases between them. In germline, CDR1 is MDHEN, CDR2 SYDVKM. The CDR3 extends over 13 amino acids. CDR3 nucleotides: TGTGCCAGCAGTAGGGGCTGGGGAAATGATGCTTTCTTT. Translating it yields CASSRGWGNDAFF.